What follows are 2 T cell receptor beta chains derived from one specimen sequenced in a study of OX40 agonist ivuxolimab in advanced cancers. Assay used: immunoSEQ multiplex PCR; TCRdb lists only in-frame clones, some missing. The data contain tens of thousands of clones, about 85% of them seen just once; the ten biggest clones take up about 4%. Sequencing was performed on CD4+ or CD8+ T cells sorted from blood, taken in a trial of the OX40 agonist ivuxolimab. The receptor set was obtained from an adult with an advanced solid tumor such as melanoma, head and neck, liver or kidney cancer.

CDR3 nucleotides: TGTGCCAGCAGCTTGATAAGAAGTTTGGGGTCCGAGCAGTACTTC. Its protein product is CASSLIRSLGSEQYF. This rearrangement joins TRBV5-6 to TRBJ2-7; D is ambiguous. Germline V gives CDR1 SGHDT, CDR2 YYEEEE. The CDR3 runs to 15 residues. Trimming removed 1 base from V and 6 bases from J, with 17 bases in between.

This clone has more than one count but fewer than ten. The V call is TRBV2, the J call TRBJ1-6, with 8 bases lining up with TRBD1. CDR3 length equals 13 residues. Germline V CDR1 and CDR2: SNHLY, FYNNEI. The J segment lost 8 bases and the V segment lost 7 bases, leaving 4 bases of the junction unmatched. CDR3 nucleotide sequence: TGTGCCAGCAAACCGACAGGGGATTCACCCCTCCACTTT. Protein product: CASKPTGDSPLHF.